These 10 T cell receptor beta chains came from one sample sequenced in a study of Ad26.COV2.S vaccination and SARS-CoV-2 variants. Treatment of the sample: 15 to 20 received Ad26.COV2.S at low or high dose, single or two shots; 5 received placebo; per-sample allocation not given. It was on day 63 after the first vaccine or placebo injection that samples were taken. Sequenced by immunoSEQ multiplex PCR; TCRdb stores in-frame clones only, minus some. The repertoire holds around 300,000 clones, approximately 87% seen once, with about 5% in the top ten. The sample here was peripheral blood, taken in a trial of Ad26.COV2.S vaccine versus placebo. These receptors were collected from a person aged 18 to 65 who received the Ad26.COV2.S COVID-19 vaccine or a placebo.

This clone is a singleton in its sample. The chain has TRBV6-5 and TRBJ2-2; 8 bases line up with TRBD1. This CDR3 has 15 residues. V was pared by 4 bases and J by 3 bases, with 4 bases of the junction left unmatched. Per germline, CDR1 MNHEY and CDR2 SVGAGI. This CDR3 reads CASSFRGLDTGELFF. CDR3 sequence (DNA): TGTGCCAGCAGTTTCAGGGGGCTGGACACCGGGGAGCTGTTTTTT.

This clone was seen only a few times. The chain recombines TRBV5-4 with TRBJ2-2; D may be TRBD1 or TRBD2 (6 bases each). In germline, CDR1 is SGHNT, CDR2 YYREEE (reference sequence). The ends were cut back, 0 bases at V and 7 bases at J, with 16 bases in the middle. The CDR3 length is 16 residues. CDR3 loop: CASSLAVGGPVGELFF. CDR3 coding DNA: TGTGCCAGCAGCTTGGCCGTTGGGGGGCCCGTCGGGGAGCTGTTTTTT.

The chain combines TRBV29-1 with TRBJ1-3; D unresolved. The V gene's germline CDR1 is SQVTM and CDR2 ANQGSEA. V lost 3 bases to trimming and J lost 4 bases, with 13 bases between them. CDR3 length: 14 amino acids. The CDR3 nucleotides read TGCAGCGTTGACAGGTCACTGTCCGGAAACACCATATATTTT. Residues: CSVDRSLSGNTIYF.

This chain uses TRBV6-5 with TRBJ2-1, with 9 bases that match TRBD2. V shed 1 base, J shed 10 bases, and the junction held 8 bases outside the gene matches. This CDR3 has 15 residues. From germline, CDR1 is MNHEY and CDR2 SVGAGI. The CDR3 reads CASSYWASGGREQFF. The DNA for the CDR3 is TGTGCCAGCAGTTACTGGGCCAGCGGGGGGCGGGAGCAGTTCTTC.

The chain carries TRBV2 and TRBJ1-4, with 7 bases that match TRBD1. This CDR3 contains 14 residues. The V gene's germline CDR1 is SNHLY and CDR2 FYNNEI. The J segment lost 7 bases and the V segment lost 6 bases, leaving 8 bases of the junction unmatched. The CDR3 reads CASSRDSMGEKLFF. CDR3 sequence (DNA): TGTGCCAGCAGCAGGGACAGCATGGGTGAAAAACTGTTTTTT.

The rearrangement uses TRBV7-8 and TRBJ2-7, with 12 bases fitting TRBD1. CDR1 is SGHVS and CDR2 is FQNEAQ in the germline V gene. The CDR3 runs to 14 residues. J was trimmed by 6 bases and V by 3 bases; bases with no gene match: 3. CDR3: CASSLGQGASEQYF. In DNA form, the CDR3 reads TGTGCCAGCAGCTTGGGACAGGGGGCGAGCGAGCAGTACTTC.

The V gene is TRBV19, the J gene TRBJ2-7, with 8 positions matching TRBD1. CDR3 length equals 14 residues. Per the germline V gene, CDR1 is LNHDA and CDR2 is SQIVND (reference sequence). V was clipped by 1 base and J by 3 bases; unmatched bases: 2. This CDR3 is CASSIGQGFYEQYF. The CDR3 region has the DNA TGTGCCAGTAGTATAGGACAGGGGTTCTACGAGCAGTACTTC.

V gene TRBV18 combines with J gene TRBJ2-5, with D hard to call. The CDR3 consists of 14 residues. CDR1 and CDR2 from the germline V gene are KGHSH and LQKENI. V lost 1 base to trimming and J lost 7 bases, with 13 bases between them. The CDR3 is CASSPLETGRTQYF. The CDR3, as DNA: TGTGCCAGCTCACCACTTGAGACGGGCAGGACCCAGTACTTC.

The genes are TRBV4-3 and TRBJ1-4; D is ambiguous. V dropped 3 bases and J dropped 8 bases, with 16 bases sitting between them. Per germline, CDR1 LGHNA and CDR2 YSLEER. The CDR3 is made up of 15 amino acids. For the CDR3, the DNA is TGCGCCAGCAGCCACAGAACTGGAAGAGGGGAAAAACTGTTTTTT. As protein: CASSHRTGRGEKLFF.

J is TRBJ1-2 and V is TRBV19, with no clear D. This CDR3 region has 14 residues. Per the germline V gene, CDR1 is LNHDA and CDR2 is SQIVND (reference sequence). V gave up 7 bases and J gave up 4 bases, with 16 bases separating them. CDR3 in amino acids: CASTATGDSYGYTF. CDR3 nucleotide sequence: TGTGCCAGTACGGCAACCGGGGATTCCTATGGCTACACCTTC. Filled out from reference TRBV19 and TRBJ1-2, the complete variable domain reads DGGITQSPKYLFRKEGQNVTLSCEQNLNHDAMYWYRQDPGQGLRLIYYSQIVNDFQKGDIAEGYSVSREKKESFPLTVTSAQKNPTAFYLCASTATGDSYGYTFGSGTRLTVV.